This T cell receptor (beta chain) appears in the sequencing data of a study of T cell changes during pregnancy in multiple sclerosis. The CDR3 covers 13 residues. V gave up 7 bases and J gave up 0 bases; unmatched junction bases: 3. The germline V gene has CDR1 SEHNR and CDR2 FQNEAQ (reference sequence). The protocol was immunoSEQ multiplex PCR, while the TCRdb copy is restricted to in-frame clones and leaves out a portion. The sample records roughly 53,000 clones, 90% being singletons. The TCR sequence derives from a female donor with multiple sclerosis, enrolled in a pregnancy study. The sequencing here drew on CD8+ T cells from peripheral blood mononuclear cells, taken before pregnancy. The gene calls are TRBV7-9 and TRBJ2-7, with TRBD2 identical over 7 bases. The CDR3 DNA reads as TGTGCCAGCACTGGACTAGACTCCTACGAGCAGTACTTC. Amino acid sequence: CASTGLDSYEQYF.